One and the same sample provided the 14 T cell receptor beta chains below, sequenced in a study of identical twins. TCRdb used MiXCR to reprocess the 5' RACE reads, holding one entry per CDR3 protein. The data show some 460,000 distinct CDR3 sequences, with approximately 15% seen just once and about 0.53% held by the top ten. The data were also submitted as part of a second study, on yellow fever vaccine responses in identical twins.

The sample taken for sequencing was CD4+ T cells sorted from blood. All receptors come from a young woman in good health.

Only a few counts were recorded for this clonotype. The chain employs TRBV6-2 or TRBV6-3 and TRBJ1-1; D possibly corresponds to TRBD1 (5 bases). Germline-derived CDR1 and CDR2 are MNHEY and SVGEGT. The CDR3 runs 15 residues. V lost 2 bases and J lost 0, with 10 bases in between. CDR3 sequence (DNA): TGTGCCAGCAGTTACGCCGGGACCCTGAACACTGAAGCTTTCTTT. Its translation: CASSYAGTLNTEAFF.

This chain links TRBV5-5 with TRBJ1-2; D gene ambiguous. V gave up 1 base and J gave up 0 bases, with 10 bases separating them. Germline V gives CDR1 SGHKS, CDR2 YYEKEE (reference sequence). The CDR3 has 15 amino acids. The CDR3 reads CASSLRRQPNYGYTF. CDR3 DNA sequence: TGTGCCAGCAGCTTGCGAAGGCAACCTAACTATGGCTACACCTTC.

This rearrangement joins TRBV10-3 to TRBJ2-1; D might be TRBD2 (6 bases). The CDR3 is 15 amino acids. The germline V gene has CDR1 ENHRY and CDR2 SYGVKD. V gave up 0 bases and J gave up 7 bases, with 13 bases separating them. CDR3 region: CAISESGGRSNEQFF. As DNA, the CDR3 is TGTGCCATCAGTGAGTCGGGGGGTCGCAGTAATGAGCAGTTCTTC.

The chain carries TRBV9 and TRBJ2-2; D call uncertain. This CDR3 is built from 18 residues. V was trimmed by 4 bases and J by 0 bases, leaving 19 bases between them. Germline V CDR1 and CDR2: SGDLS, YYNGEE. The chain's CDR3 is CASSSRPRSQTNTGELFF. CDR3 DNA: TGTGCCAGCAGCTCTCGACCCCGGAGCCAGACGAACACCGGGGAGCTGTTTTTT. Full variable domain (rest looked up from reference TRBV9 and TRBJ2-2): DSGVTQTPKHLITATGQRVTLRCSPRSGDLSVYWYQQSLDQGLQFLIQYYNGEERAKGNILERFSAQQFPDLHSELNLSSLELGDSALYFCASSSRPRSQTNTGELFFGEGSRLTVL.

The J gene is TRBJ1-1, the V gene TRBV12-3 or TRBV12-4, with TRBD1 matching over 9 bases. Trimming cost V 6 bases and J 4 bases; bases outside gene matches: 3. The CDR3 loop spans 13 amino acids. In DNA, the CDR3 is TGTGCCAGCAGCTTGGACAGGGGCACTGAAGCTTTCTTT. Its translation: CASSLDRGTEAFF.

About this clonotype: A much larger clonotype is one base distant, so this may be a read error. The chain has TRBV6-1 and TRBJ1-3; D is unresolved. This CDR3 contains 16 residues. Germline CDR1 and CDR2: MNHNS and SASEGT. V gave up 6 bases and J gave up 0 bases, with 15 bases separating them. CDR3 bases: TGTGCCAGCAGCCAATCGGACCCATACTCTGGAAACACCATATATTTT. Translation: CASSQSDPYSGNTIYF.

This clonotype was seen many times. The chain has TRBV12-3 or TRBV12-4 and TRBJ2-7, with D uncertain. The CDR3 contains 14 residues. Trimming took off 1 base at V and 6 bases at J, with 13 bases between the two ends. The CDR3 nucleotides read TGTGCCAGCAGTTTAGTCGCGCAGGCCAGCGAGCAGTACTTC. Its protein is CASSLVAQASEQYF.

V is TRBV19 and J is TRBJ2-1; 8 bases fit TRBD2. Germline CDR1 and CDR2: LNHDA and SQIVND (reference sequence). This CDR3 is built from 14 residues. Trimming cost V 5 bases and J 8 bases; bases outside gene matches: 8. In nucleotides, the CDR3 is TGTGCCAGTAGTCCAGCGGGGGTAAACGATGAGCAGTTCTTC. Its translation: CASSPAGVNDEQFF. Together with reference TRBV19 and TRBJ2-1, the CDR3 gives the full variable domain: DGGITQSPKYLFRKEGQNVTLSCEQNLNHDAMYWYRQDPGQGLRLIYYSQIVNDFQKGDIAEGYSVSREKKESFPLTVTSAQKNPTAFYLCASSPAGVNDEQFFGPGTRLTVL.

The chain couples TRBV5-1 to TRBJ2-6; D is tentatively TRBD1 or TRBD2 (6 bases each). Trimming took 4 bases from V and 3 from J, leaving 11 bases between them. CDR1 is SGHRS and CDR2 is YFSETQ in the germline V gene. The CDR3 extends over 15 amino acids. CDR3 in amino acids: CASSEGGGGANVLTF. In DNA form, the CDR3 reads TGCGCCAGCAGCGAGGGGGGCGGTGGGGCCAACGTCCTGACTTTC.

Only a few counts were recorded for this clonotype. The gene calls are TRBV28 and TRBJ2-7; 9 positions agree with TRBD1. Germline V CDR1 and CDR2: MDHEN, SYDVKM. Trimming took 5 bases from V and 0 from J; bases not matched to a gene: 8. There are 16 residues in the CDR3. The CDR3 spells CASSRFGTGFSYEQYF. The CDR3 DNA follows: TGTGCCAGCAGTAGATTCGGGACAGGGTTCTCCTACGAGCAGTACTTC.

The rearrangement uses TRBV20-1 and TRBJ2-7, with TRBD1 matching over 7 bases. With V trimmed by 5 bases and J by 3 bases, 7 bases remained unmatched. Looked up from germline, CDR1 is DFQATT and CDR2 is SNEGSKA (reference sequence). This CDR3 is built from 13 residues. CDR3: CSAQMTGIYEQYF. The CDR3 coding sequence is TGCAGTGCTCAAATGACAGGGATCTACGAGCAGTACTTC.

The gene calls are TRBV28 and TRBJ2-5; D call uncertain. Germline CDR1 reads MDHEN; CDR2 reads SYDVKM. This CDR3 is built from 12 residues. V lost 8 bases, J lost 1 base, and 8 bases lay in between. The DNA for the CDR3 is TGTGCCAGCTCTGCCGGCCAAGAGACCCAGTACTTC. It translates to CASSAGQETQYF.

V gene TRBV10-3 combines with J gene TRBJ1-2; D unclear. The CDR3 loop spans 13 amino acids. Germline V CDR1 and CDR2: ENHRY, SYGVKD. The germline V and J ends were trimmed by 6 bases and 7 bases, with 15 bases remaining between them. CDR3 nucleotide sequence: TGTGCCATCAGCCCCGGCGGACCCGGTGGCTACACCTTC. Its protein product is CAISPGGPGGYTF.

Only a few counts were recorded for this clonotype. The chain employs TRBV28 and TRBJ2-7; the match to TRBD2 covers 7 bases. Germline CDR1 MDHEN, CDR2 SYDVKM. The CDR3 is 13 residues long. V lost 7 bases to trimming and J lost 6 bases; unmatched junction nucleotides: 9. This chain's CDR3 is CASTGGHSVEQYF. The CDR3 DNA sequence: TGTGCCAGCACGGGGGGTCATTCGGTCGAGCAGTACTTC.